This TCR beta chain stems from a study of T cell responses to AZD1222 COVID-19 vaccine. The method was immunoSEQ multiplex PCR; TCRdb's version includes in-frame clones alone and lacks a portion of them. The table shows some 22,000 clones, with approximately 82% occurring only once. The input for sequencing was peripheral blood, taken on day 0 of AZD1222 vaccination. The sequence came from an adult in good health.

CDR3 nucleotide sequence: TGTGCCAGCTCACCACAAAACAGGGCGGCAGATACGCAGTATTTT. It codes for CASSPQNRAADTQYF. The gene calls are TRBV18 and TRBJ2-3, with TRBD1 as a possible D gene (6 bases). The germline V gene encodes CDR1 KGHSH and CDR2 LQKENI. The CDR3 sequence is 15 residues long. V lost 1 base to trimming and J lost 4 bases, with 12 bases between them.